Following are 14 T cell receptor beta chains from one sample sequenced in a study of early T cells in non-severe SARS-CoV-2 infection. In TCRdb, the 5' RACE reads were re-called with MiXCR into one record per CDR3 protein. This table holds tens of thousands of distinct CDR3 sequences, approximately 12% found once. The sequenced sample was whole blood, obtained at baseline. The source of these receptors is an adult who was a healthcare worker with PCR-confirmed SARS-CoV-2 infection or an uninfected control (not recorded which).

This clonotype was seen more than once but under ten times. The rearrangement uses TRBV5-4 and TRBJ1-2; no clear D gene. This CDR3 comprises 16 residues. Germline V gives CDR1 SGHNT, CDR2 YYREEE (reference sequence). The V gene lost 5 bases and the J gene lost 3 bases, with 20 bases spanning the gap. The CDR3 coding sequence is TGTGCCAGCAGGCGGTCAGCCAAGAGTGGGGACTATGGCTACACCTTC. As protein: CASRRSAKSGDYGYTF. Supplemented by reference TRBV5-4 and TRBJ1-2, the full variable domain reads ETGVTQSPTHLIKTRGQQVTLRCSSQSGHNTVSWYQQALGQGPQFIFQYYREEENGRGNFPPRFSGLQFPNYSSELNVNALELDDSALYLCASRRSAKSGDYGYTFGSGTRLTVV.

This clonotype was picked up a small number of times. The chain combines TRBV19 with TRBJ2-1, with TRBD2 identical over 11 bases. Per the germline V gene, CDR1 is LNHDA and CDR2 is SQIVND (reference sequence). The CDR3 consists of 17 residues. J lost 7 bases, V lost 3 bases, and 11 bases had no gene match. The CDR3 coding sequence is TGTGCCAGTAGTATGGGTAGCGGGGGGGCTCTTGGGAATGAGCAGTTCTTC. This gives the protein CASSMGSGGALGNEQFF.

The chain carries TRBV14 and TRBJ1-2; D is uncertain. Per the germline V gene, CDR1 is SGHDN and CDR2 is FVKESK. The V and J ends lost 4 bases and 7 bases respectively, with 10 bases between them. This CDR3 has 12 residues. As DNA, the CDR3 is TGTGCCAGCAGCCCCTGGACCTCTGGCTACACCTTC. Translation: CASSPWTSGYTF.

The CDR3 protein is CSVEVGSPGELFF. The CDR3 DNA follows: TGCAGCGTTGAGGTCGGGAGTCCCGGGGAGCTGTTTTTT. V and J are TRBV29-1 and TRBJ2-2; tentatively, D is TRBD2 (6 bases). The CDR3 is 13 amino acids. The germline gives CDR1 SQVTM, CDR2 ANQGSEA. V was shortened by 3 bases and J by 6 bases, with 11 bases between the two germline ends.

This clonotype has only a few counts. This chain connects TRBV6-5 to TRBJ2-7, with D hard to call. This CDR3 has 13 amino acids. Germline V gene data show CDR1 as MNHEY and CDR2 as SVGAGI. Deletions cut 8 bases from V and 3 bases from J, with 14 bases between. The CDR3 region has the DNA TGTGCCAGCGGCCAGGATATCAGCTACGAGCAGTACTTC. It translates to CASGQDISYEQYF.

This chain links TRBV11-2 with TRBJ2-1, with D maybe TRBD2 (6 bases). The CDR3 contains 16 residues. Germline V gene sequence: CDR1 SGHAT, CDR2 FQNNGV. V dropped 1 base and J dropped 3 bases, with 13 bases sitting between them. CDR3 sequence reads: CASSLVRGEYYNEQFF. The DNA of the CDR3 is TGTGCCAGCAGCTTAGTGCGCGGGGAGTACTACAATGAGCAGTTCTTC.

In its sample, this clonotype was seen a few times. This chain joins TRBV7-6 and TRBJ2-2; D unclear. CDR3 size: 14 residues. V lost 5 bases, J lost 0 bases, and 7 bases lay in between. Germline-derived CDR1 and CDR2 are SGHVS and FNYEAQ. The CDR3 sequence is CASSLAPNTGELFF. The CDR3 region has the DNA TGTGCCAGCAGCCTGGCCCCGAACACCGGGGAGCTGTTTTTT.

The CDR3 bases are TGTGCCAGCAAGGAGGAGAGGAACACTGAAGCTTTCTTT. Residues: CASKEERNTEAFF. The V and J genes are TRBV2 and TRBJ1-1; D is unclear. V was pared by 7 bases and J by 1 base, with 10 bases between. The germline gives CDR1 SNHLY, CDR2 FYNNEI. The CDR3 covers 13 residues.

This clonotype has a handful of counts. V is TRBV28 and J is TRBJ1-2, with D tentatively TRBD1 (5 bases). Germline V gene sequence: CDR1 MDHEN, CDR2 SYDVKM. V dropped 2 bases and J dropped 2 bases, with 12 bases sitting between them. The CDR3 is 15 amino acids. In DNA, the CDR3 is TGTGCCAGCAGTTTAACCGGGACCCCCAACTATGGCTACACCTTC. It codes for CASSLTGTPNYGYTF.

The rearrangement links TRBV10-3 to TRBJ1-5; D is unresolved. CDR3 size: 13 residues. Trimming pared 11 bases from V and 0 bases from J, leaving 11 bases between. Germline V gene lookup returns CDR1 ENHRY and CDR2 SYGVKD. CDR3 in amino acids: CASPGISNQPQHF. The CDR3 DNA reads as TGTGCCTCACCGGGGATTAGCAATCAGCCCCAGCATTTT.

At least ten counts were recorded for this clonotype. The chain couples TRBV28 to TRBJ2-6; tentatively, D is TRBD1 (5 bases). The germline V gene encodes CDR1 MDHEN and CDR2 SYDVKM. The CDR3 runs 15 residues. V gave up 7 bases and J gave up 0 bases, with 10 bases separating them. The DNA for the CDR3 is TGTGCCAGCAATCAGGGCCGCTCTGGGGCCAACGTCCTGACTTTC. Its translation: CASNQGRSGANVLTF.

This clonotype has at least ten counts. V usage is TRBV7-9 and J usage is TRBJ2-2, with no clear D. The CDR3 length is 15 residues. V was clipped by 6 bases and J by 0 bases, with 11 bases between them. Germline-derived CDR1 and CDR2 are SEHNR and FQNEAQ (reference sequence). The CDR3 DNA reads TGTGCCAGCAGGACGGACGGCACGAACACCGGGGAGCTGTTTTTT. Translating gives CASRTDGTNTGELFF.

The chain employs TRBV20-1 and TRBJ2-1, with TRBD1 identical over 11 bases. J was trimmed by 5 bases and V by 3 bases; bases with no gene match: 6. CDR3 size: 15 residues. In germline, CDR1 is DFQATT, CDR2 SNEGSKA (reference sequence). CDR3 protein: CSASHPGQGDNEQFF. CDR3 DNA sequence: TGCAGTGCTAGTCATCCGGGACAGGGGGACAATGAGCAGTTCTTC.

This clonotype was seen repeatedly, ten times or more. In nucleotides, the CDR3 is TGTGCCAGCAGTTACTCGAAGGGGACAGGGGAGGGTGAGCAGTTCTTC. This sequence encodes CASSYSKGTGEGEQFF. The chain is built from TRBV6-2 or TRBV6-3 and TRBJ2-1, with 10 bases aligning to TRBD1. The CDR3 runs to 16 residues. CDR1 and CDR2 (germline): MNHEY, SVGEGT. Germline trimming cut 0 bases from V and 9 bases from J; bases unmatched to any gene: 8.